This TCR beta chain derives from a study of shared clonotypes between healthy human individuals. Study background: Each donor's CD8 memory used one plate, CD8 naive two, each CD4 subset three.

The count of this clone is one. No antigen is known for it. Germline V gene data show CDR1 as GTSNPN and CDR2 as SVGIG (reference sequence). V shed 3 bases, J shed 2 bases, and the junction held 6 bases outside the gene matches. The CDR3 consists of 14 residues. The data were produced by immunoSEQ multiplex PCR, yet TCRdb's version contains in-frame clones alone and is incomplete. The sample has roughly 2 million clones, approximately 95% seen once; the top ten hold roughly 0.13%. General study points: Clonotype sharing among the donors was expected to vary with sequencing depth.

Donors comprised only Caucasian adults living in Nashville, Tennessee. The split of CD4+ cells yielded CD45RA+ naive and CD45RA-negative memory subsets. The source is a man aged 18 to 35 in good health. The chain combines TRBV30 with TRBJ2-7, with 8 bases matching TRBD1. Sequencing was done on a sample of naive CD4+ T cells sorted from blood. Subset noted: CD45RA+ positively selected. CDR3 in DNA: TGTGCCTGGAGGTCCGACAGGGGACCCTACGAGCAGTACTTC. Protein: CAWRSDRGPYEQYF. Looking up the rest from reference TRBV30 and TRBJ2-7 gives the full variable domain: SQTIHQWPATLVQPVGSPLSLECTVEGTSNPNLYWYRQAAGRGLQLLFYSVGIGQISSEVPQNLSASRPQDRQFILSSKKLLLSDSGFYLCAWRSDRGPYEQYFGPGTRLTVT.